This passage covers 29 T cell receptor beta chains from one sample sequenced in a study of shared clonotypes between healthy human individuals. TCRdb's table, derived via immunoSEQ multiplex PCR, lists solely in-frame clones and lacks some. The sample carries 2 million to 3 million clones, 80% to 95% recorded once. The material sequenced was naive CD4+ T cells from PBMCs. Subset in this sample: CD45RA+ positively selected. The receptors come from a man between 18 and 29 years old in good health. Some clones in this sample may be carry-over from other donors' samples.

The chain joins TRBV19 to TRBJ2-7; TRBD2 matches 11 bases. CDR1 is LNHDA and CDR2 is SQIVND in the germline V gene (reference sequence). This CDR3 is built from 15 residues. The V segment lost 9 bases and the J segment 4 bases; nucleotides outside the gene matches: 11. This chain's CDR3 is CASRLAGRLTYEQYF. The CDR3, as DNA: TGTGCCAGCAGACTAGCGGGAAGACTGACGTACGAGCAGTACTTC.

This clone was recorded only once. The chain combines TRBV29-1 with TRBJ2-7; the match to TRBD1 covers 8 bases. The CDR3 consists of 14 residues. V gave up 6 bases and J gave up 3 bases; unmatched junction bases: 10. The V gene's germline CDR1 is SQVTM and CDR2 ANQGSEA. For the CDR3, the DNA is TGCAGCGTGGGGGCCAGGGGGCTCCTCTACGAGCAGTACTTC. Encoded protein: CSVGARGLLYEQYF.

Note on this clone: In the same sample, other DNA sequences code for this CDR3. DNA for the CDR3: TGCGCCAGCAGCTCACCCCCCGGGGAGCTGTTTTTT. It codes for CASSSPPGELFF. J is TRBJ2-2 and V is TRBV5-1; no reliable D call. Trimming took 3 bases from V and 6 from J, leaving 6 bases between them. The germline gives CDR1 SGHRS, CDR2 YFSETQ. The CDR3 spans 12 residues.

On this clone itself: The identical CDR3 is also encoded by other nucleotide sequences in the sample. The V gene is TRBV7-3, the J gene TRBJ2-1, with 11 nucleotides matching TRBD2. Germline assignment: CDR1 SGHTA and CDR2 FQGTGA. J was trimmed by 7 bases and V by 5 bases; bases with no gene match: 7. The CDR3 spans 15 residues. CDR3 nucleotides: TGTGCCAGCAGCCTTGGACTAGCGGGCCTAAATGAGCAGTTCTTC. Translating it yields CASSLGLAGLNEQFF.

The chain recombines TRBV5-4 with TRBJ2-1, with a possible D match to TRBD2 (6 bases). CDR3 length: 15 amino acids. Trimming stripped 1 base from V and 2 bases from J, with 10 bases between. Germline values: CDR1 SGHNT, CDR2 YYREEE (reference sequence). The DNA of the CDR3 is TGTGCCAGCAGCTTGCAGGGCGGGGCCTACAATGAGCAGTTCTTC. It yields the protein CASSLQGGAYNEQFF.

Note on this clone: In the same sample, other DNA sequences code for this CDR3. The rearrangement links TRBV7-9 to TRBJ2-7; no firm D call. The ends were cut back, 3 bases at V and 2 bases at J, with 11 bases in the middle. The CDR3 is made up of 14 amino acids. Germline V gene lookup returns CDR1 SEHNR and CDR2 FQNEAQ (reference sequence). The CDR3 DNA follows: TGTGCCAGCAGCTTGGGCGGTCAGACCTACGAGCAGTACTTC. Its translation: CASSLGGQTYEQYF.

The CDR3 region has the DNA TGTGCCAGCAGCTTAGTTGGGACAGGGGGCCCGGGAAACATTCAGTACTTC. This gives the protein CASSLVGTGGPGNIQYF. The chain is built from TRBV7-2 and TRBJ2-4, with 12 bases identical to TRBD1. The CDR3 is 17 residues long. Germline CDR1 reads SGHTA; CDR2 reads FQGNSA. J gave up 6 bases and V 1 base, and 7 bases lay outside the gene matches.

This clone showed up just a few times. V gene TRBV19 combines with J gene TRBJ1-4; D uncertain. In germline, CDR1 is LNHDA, CDR2 SQIVND (reference sequence). This CDR3 spans 14 amino acids. V lost 3 bases and J lost 8, with 13 bases in between. The CDR3 coding sequence is TGTGCCAGTAGTATCCCGAGGACCGGGGAAAAACTGTTTTTT. Its translation: CASSIPRTGEKLFF.

In this sample, this clone turned up a few times. This chain links TRBV2 with TRBJ1-2; weak D call: TRBD1 (5 bases). The CDR3 has 13 amino acids. V was trimmed by 6 bases and J by 7 bases, leaving 15 bases between them. From germline, CDR1 is SNHLY and CDR2 FYNNEI. The CDR3 sequence: CASRQKDRGGYTF. CDR3 DNA: TGTGCCAGCAGGCAAAAGGATAGGGGTGGCTACACCTTC.

This rearrangement joins TRBV4-1 to TRBJ1-6; D might be TRBD1 (5 bases). V lost 1 base to trimming and J lost 7 bases, with 17 bases between them. The length of the CDR3 is 17 residues. The germline gives CDR1 MGHRA, CDR2 YSYEKL. CDR3 nucleotides: TGCGCCAGCAGCCAAGCACCCAGGCAGGGCCGAAATTCACCCCTCCACTTT. This gives the protein CASSQAPRQGRNSPLHF.

This clone was picked up one time. The chain carries TRBV7-9 and TRBJ2-3, with 10 bases lining up with TRBD2. The CDR3 covers 15 residues. The germline V gene encodes CDR1 SEHNR and CDR2 FQNEAQ (reference sequence). The ends lost 4 bases at V and 2 bases at J; junction bases unmatched: 3. In nucleotides, the CDR3 is TGTGCCAGCAGCTGGACTAGCGGATACACAGATACGCAGTATTTT. Translation gives CASSWTSGYTDTQYF. Together with reference TRBV7-9 and TRBJ2-3, the CDR3 gives the full variable domain: DTGVSQNPRHKITKRGQNVTFRCDPISEHNRLYWYRQTLGQGPEFLTYFQNEAQLEKSRLLSDRFSAERPKGSFSTLEIQRTEQGDSAMYLCASSWTSGYTDTQYFGPGTRLTVL.

This sequence joins TRBV7-9 and TRBJ1-3; the match to TRBD1 covers 9 bases. Germline CDR1 SEHNR, CDR2 FQNEAQ (reference sequence). With 5 bases clipped from V and 8 bases from J, the junction kept 13 bases outside the gene matches. The CDR3 runs 16 residues. The CDR3 nucleotides are TGTGCCAGCAGCCCCCGGGGGACAGGGAATATCGACACCATATATTTT. It codes for CASSPRGTGNIDTIYF.

The chain carries TRBV7-9 and TRBJ1-5; D call uncertain. With 5 bases removed from V and 2 bases from J, the gap between germline ends came to 16 bases. From germline, CDR1 is SEHNR and CDR2 FQNEAQ (reference sequence). The length of the CDR3 is 16 residues. CDR3 coding DNA: TGTGCCAGCAGCCCGTTACGGTCCACAGGCAATCAGCCCCAGCATTTT. It encodes CASSPLRSTGNQPQHF. Variable domain in full (rest from reference TRBV7-9 and TRBJ1-5): DTGVSQNPRHKITKRGQNVTFRCDPISEHNRLYWYRQTLGQGPEFLTYFQNEAQLEKSRLLSDRFSAERPKGSFSTLEIQRTEQGDSAMYLCASSPLRSTGNQPQHFGDGTRLSIL.

The V call is TRBV5-3, the J call TRBJ1-3; possible D gene TRBD1, 5 bases. TRBV5-3 is designated an ORF whose function remains uncertain. Deletions cut 4 bases from V and 0 bases from J, with 14 bases between. The CDR3 covers 16 residues. CDR3 sequence reads: CARSPNPTDSGNTIYF. As DNA, the CDR3 is TGTGCCAGAAGCCCGAACCCGACAGACTCTGGAAACACCATATATTTT.

The CDR3 loop is CASSTPTGANTGELFF. The CDR3 coding sequence is TGTGCCAGCAGCACGCCGACGGGCGCGAACACCGGGGAGCTGTTTTTT. V gene TRBV5-4 combines with J gene TRBJ2-2, with D uncertain. From germline, CDR1 is SGHNT and CDR2 YYREEE (reference sequence). The V and J ends lost 4 bases and 0 bases respectively, with 13 bases between them. The CDR3 has 16 amino acids.

The chain has TRBV18 and TRBJ2-3; 9 nucleotides agree with TRBD2. CDR1 and CDR2 from the germline V gene are KGHSH and LQKENI. Trimming cost V 3 bases and J 1 base; bases outside gene matches: 11. This CDR3 has 18 residues. CDR3 DNA: TGTGCCAGCTCACCGATCCCTACGACTAGCGGCCGCACAGATACGCAGTATTTT. It is translated as CASSPIPTTSGRTDTQYF.

This chain links TRBV28 with TRBJ1-3; D not certain. V was shortened by 7 bases and J by 4 bases, with 20 bases between the two germline ends. This CDR3 has 16 amino acids. CDR1 is MDHEN, CDR2 SYDVKM, per germline. CDR3 coding DNA: TGTGCCAGCACCTCAACGAGCGGCTCCACAGGAAACACCATATATTTT. Its translation: CASTSTSGSTGNTIYF.

This chain connects TRBV7-2 to TRBJ2-2; D is perhaps TRBD2 (6 bases). Germline CDR1 reads SGHTA; CDR2 reads FQGNSA. The germline V and J ends were trimmed by 1 base and 6 bases, with 15 bases remaining between them. The CDR3 is made up of 16 amino acids. Written as DNA, the CDR3 is TGTGCCAGCAGCTTAGTTGGCGGGACGATGGCCGGGGAGCTGTTTTTT. It is translated as CASSLVGGTMAGELFF.

The chain couples TRBV4-1 to TRBJ2-7; tentative D call: TRBD2 (6 bases). The germline V and J ends were trimmed by 0 bases and 9 bases, with 9 bases remaining between them. Germline V gene data show CDR1 as MGHRA and CDR2 as YSYEKL. The CDR3 contains 12 residues. The CDR3: CASSQEEGGQYF. CDR3 sequence (DNA): TGCGCCAGCAGCCAAGAGGAGGGCGGGCAGTACTTC.

The V call is TRBV28, the J call TRBJ2-7; TRBD2 agrees at 8 bases. CDR1 MDHEN and CDR2 SYDVKM come from the germline V gene. The CDR3 is 17 residues long. The junction had 13 bases not matched to a gene; V was cut back by 4 bases and J by 2 bases. CDR3 loop: CASSSPFHAGGTYEQYF. CDR3 sequence (DNA): TGTGCCAGCAGTTCCCCGTTTCATGCGGGAGGAACCTACGAGCAGTACTTC.

The chain joins TRBV5-1 to TRBJ2-5; D is possibly TRBD2 (6 bases). Trimming removed 0 bases from V and 2 bases from J, with 20 bases in between. CDR1 is SGHRS, CDR2 YFSETQ, per germline. The CDR3 has 18 residues. The CDR3 protein is CASSLVGVGGGSQETQYF. The CDR3 coding sequence is TGCGCCAGCAGCTTGGTGGGGGTTGGCGGAGGGTCACAAGAGACCCAGTACTTC.

In regard to this clone: Other DNA sequences in the same sample also yield this CDR3. The chain couples TRBV5-1 to TRBJ2-3; 8 nucleotides match TRBD1. The V gene's germline CDR1 is SGHRS and CDR2 YFSETQ. V dropped 3 bases and J dropped 3; count of bases not matched to a gene: 3. The CDR3 runs 14 residues. The CDR3 DNA reads as TGCGCCAGCAGCTCAGGACAGGGTACAGATACGCAGTATTTT. It encodes CASSSGQGTDTQYF.

The chain combines TRBV18 with TRBJ1-4, with D possibly TRBD1 on 5 matching bases. The CDR3 totals 19 residues. Germline values: CDR1 KGHSH, CDR2 LQKENI. Trimming cost V 1 base and J 0 bases, with 18 bases left between them. The CDR3 loop is CASSPLREQGLATNEKLFF. CDR3 nucleotides: TGTGCCAGCTCACCACTAAGGGAGCAGGGACTTGCAACTAATGAAAAACTGTTTTTT.

The V call is TRBV12-5, the J call TRBJ1-1; D not resolved. V was pared by 6 bases and J by 1 base, with 12 bases between. The CDR3 totals 14 residues. The germline V gene has CDR1 LGHNT and CDR2 FRNRAP. This CDR3 reads CASGPAQPNTEAFF. Here the CDR3 DNA reads TGTGCTAGTGGCCCAGCGCAGCCGAACACTGAAGCTTTCTTT.

This sequence joins TRBV11-1 and TRBJ2-1, with D perhaps being TRBD1 or TRBD2 (5 bases each). The CDR3 contains 14 residues. V lost 5 bases and J lost 3, with 11 bases in between. Germline V lookup: CDR1 SGHAT, CDR2 FQDESV (reference sequence). The DNA for the CDR3 is TGTGCCAGCAGCGCCGGGACCTTCTACAATGAGCAGTTCTTC. Encoded protein: CASSAGTFYNEQFF. Filled out from reference TRBV11-1 and TRBJ2-1, the complete variable domain reads EAEVAQSPRYKITEKSQAVAFWCDPISGHATLYWYRQILGQGPELLVQFQDESVVDDSQLPKDRFSAERLKGVDSTLKIQPAELGDSAMYLCASSAGTFYNEQFFGPGTRLTVL.

The chain links TRBV2 to TRBJ1-1, with 9 bases identical to TRBD1. The CDR3 covers 12 residues. Germline V gene lookup returns CDR1 SNHLY and CDR2 FYNNEI. The V gene end was trimmed by 8 bases and the J gene end by 4 bases; junction bases not matched to a gene: 2. The CDR3 here is CASGQGTTEAFF. The CDR3 bases are TGTGCCAGCGGACAGGGGACCACTGAAGCTTTCTTT.

The rearrangement joins TRBV28 to TRBJ1-2; D is perhaps TRBD1 (5 bases). The germline V gene has CDR1 MDHEN and CDR2 SYDVKM. The germline V and J ends were trimmed by 2 bases and 8 bases, with 12 bases remaining between them. CDR3 length: 13 residues. The chain's CDR3 is CASSLGTPAGYTF. CDR3 in DNA: TGTGCCAGCAGTTTAGGGACTCCTGCCGGCTACACCTTC.

This rearrangement joins TRBV28 to TRBJ2-7; D is undetermined. Trimming cost V 3 bases and J 6 bases, with 12 bases left between them. The germline CDR1 and CDR2 sequences are MDHEN and SYDVKM. The CDR3 is 13 residues long. The CDR3 region is CASSFGSSREQYF. CDR3 sequence (DNA): TGTGCCAGCAGTTTCGGTAGTAGCCGCGAGCAGTACTTC.

V usage is TRBV14 and J usage is TRBJ2-1, with 7 nucleotides matching TRBD1. Germline-derived CDR1 and CDR2 are SGHDN and FVKESK. V was pared by 0 bases and J by 5 bases, with 7 bases of the junction left unmatched. The CDR3 length is 16 residues. The CDR3 region is CASSQDPRGRNNEQFF. In DNA, the CDR3 is TGTGCCAGCAGCCAAGATCCCAGGGGGAGAAACAATGAGCAGTTCTTC.